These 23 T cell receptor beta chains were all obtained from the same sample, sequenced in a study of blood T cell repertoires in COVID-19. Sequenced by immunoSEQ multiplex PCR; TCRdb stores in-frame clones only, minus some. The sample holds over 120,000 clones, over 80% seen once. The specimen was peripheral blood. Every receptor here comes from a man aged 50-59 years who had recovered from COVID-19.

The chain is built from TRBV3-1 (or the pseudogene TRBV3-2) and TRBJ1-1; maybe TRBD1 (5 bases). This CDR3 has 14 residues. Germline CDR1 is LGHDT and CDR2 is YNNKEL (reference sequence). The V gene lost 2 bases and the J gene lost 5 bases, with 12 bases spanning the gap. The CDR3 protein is CASSQIRGGTEAFF. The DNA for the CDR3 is TGTGCCAGCAGCCAAATACGGGGGGGAACTGAAGCTTTCTTT.

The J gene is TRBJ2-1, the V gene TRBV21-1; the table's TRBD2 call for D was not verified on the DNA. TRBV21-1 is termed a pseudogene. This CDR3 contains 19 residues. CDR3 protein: CASSLIGVAGAHPGNEQFF. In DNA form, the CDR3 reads TGTGCCAGCAGCCTTATCGGGGTAGCGGGGGCTCACCCTGGGAATGAGCAGTTCTTC.

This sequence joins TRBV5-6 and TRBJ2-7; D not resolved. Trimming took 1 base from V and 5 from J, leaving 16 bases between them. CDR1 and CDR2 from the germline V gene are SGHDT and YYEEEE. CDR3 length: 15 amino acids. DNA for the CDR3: TGTGCCAGCAGCTTGCTGTCTATCACCCGCCACGAGCAGTACTTC. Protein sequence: CASSLLSITRHEQYF.

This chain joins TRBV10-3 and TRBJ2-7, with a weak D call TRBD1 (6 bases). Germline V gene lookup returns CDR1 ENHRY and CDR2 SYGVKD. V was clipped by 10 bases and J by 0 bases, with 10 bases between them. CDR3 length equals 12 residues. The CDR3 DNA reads TGTGCCACCCGGGACATCTCCTACGAGCAGTACTTC. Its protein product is CATRDISYEQYF.

CDR3 in amino acids: CASSPFMGRQVASGNTIYF. The DNA of the CDR3 is TGTGCCAGCAGCCCATTTATGGGCCGACAGGTAGCATCTGGAAACACCATATATTTT. This chain joins TRBV7-9 and TRBJ1-3; weak D call: TRBD1 (6 bases). Trimming cost V 5 bases and J 1 base, with 24 bases left between them. The CDR3 loop spans 19 amino acids. From germline, CDR1 is SEHNR and CDR2 FQNEAQ (reference sequence). Full variable domain (missing parts from reference TRBV7-9 and TRBJ1-3): DTGVSQNPRHKITKRGQNVTFRCDPISEHNRLYWYRQTLGQGPEFLTYFQNEAQLEKSRLLSDRFSAERPKGSFSTLEIQRTEQGDSAMYLCASSPFMGRQVASGNTIYFGEGSWLTVV.

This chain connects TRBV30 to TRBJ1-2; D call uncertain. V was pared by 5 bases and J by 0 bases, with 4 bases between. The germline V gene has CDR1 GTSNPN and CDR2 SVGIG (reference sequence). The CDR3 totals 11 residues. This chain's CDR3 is CAWSSNYGYTF. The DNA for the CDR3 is TGTGCCTGGTCCTCTAACTATGGCTACACCTTC.

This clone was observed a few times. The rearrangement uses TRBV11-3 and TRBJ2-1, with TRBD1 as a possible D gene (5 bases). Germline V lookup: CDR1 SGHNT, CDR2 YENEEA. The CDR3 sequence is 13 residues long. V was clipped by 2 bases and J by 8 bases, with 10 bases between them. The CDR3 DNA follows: TGTGCCAGCAGCTTAAACGCAGGGTATGAGCAGTTCTTC. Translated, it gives CASSLNAGYEQFF.

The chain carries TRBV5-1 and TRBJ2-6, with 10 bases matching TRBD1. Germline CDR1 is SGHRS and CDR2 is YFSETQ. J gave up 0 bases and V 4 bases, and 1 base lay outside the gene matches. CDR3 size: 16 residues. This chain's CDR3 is CASSRTGGSGANVLTF. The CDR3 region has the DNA TGCGCCAGCAGCCGGACAGGGGGCTCTGGGGCCAACGTCCTGACTTTC.

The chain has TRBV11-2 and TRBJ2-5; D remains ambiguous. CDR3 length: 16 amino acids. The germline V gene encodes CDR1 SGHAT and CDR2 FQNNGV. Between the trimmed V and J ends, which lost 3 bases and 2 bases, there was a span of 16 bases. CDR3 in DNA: TGTGCCAGCAGCTTCCAAAGCGTTACCGGGCAAGAGACCCAGTACTTC. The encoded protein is CASSFQSVTGQETQYF.

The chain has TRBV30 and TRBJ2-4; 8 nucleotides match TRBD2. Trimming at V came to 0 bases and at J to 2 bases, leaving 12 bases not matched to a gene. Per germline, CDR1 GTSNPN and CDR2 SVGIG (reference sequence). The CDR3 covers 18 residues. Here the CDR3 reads CAWSVGASGPPTKNIQYF. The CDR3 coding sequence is TGTGCCTGGAGTGTTGGGGCTAGCGGGCCCCCTACCAAAAACATTCAGTACTTC.

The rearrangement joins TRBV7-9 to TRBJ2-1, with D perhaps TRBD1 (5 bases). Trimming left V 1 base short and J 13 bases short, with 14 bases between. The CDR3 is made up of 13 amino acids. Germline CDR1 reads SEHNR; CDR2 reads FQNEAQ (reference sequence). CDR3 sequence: CASSLGVQGDQFF. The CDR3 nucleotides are TGTGCCAGCAGCTTAGGGGTTCAGGGCGACCAGTTCTTC.

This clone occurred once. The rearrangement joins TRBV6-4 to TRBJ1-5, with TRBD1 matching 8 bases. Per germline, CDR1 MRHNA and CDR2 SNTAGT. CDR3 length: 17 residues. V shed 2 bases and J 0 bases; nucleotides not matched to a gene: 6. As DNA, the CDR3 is TGTGCCAGCAGTGACCCGGACAGGGCGAGTAGCAATCAGCCCCAGCATTTT. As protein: CASSDPDRASSNQPQHF.

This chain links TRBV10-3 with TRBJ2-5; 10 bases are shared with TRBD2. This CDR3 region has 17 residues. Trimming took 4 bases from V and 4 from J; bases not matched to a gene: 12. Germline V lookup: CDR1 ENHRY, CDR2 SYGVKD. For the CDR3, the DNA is TGTGCCATCAGTGTCGGGCACAAGCGGGGGGGCGGAGAGACCCAGTACTTC. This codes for CAISVGHKRGGGETQYF.

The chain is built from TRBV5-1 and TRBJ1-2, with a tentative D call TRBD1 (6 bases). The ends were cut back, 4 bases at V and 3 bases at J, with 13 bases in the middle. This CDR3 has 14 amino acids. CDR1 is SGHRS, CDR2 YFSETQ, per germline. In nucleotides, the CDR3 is TGCGCCAGCAGCCCAGCAGGGGCGGACTATGGCTACACCTTC. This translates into CASSPAGADYGYTF.

Here the CDR3 reads CASSLGTSDTDTQYF. In nucleotides, the CDR3 is TGTGCCAGCAGCTTAGGGACTAGCGACACAGATACGCAGTATTTT. V usage is TRBV11-3 and J usage is TRBJ2-3, with 9 bases fitting TRBD2. The CDR3 consists of 15 residues. CDR1 is SGHNT, CDR2 YENEEA, per germline. The J segment lost 2 bases and the V segment lost 1 base, leaving 1 base of the junction unmatched.

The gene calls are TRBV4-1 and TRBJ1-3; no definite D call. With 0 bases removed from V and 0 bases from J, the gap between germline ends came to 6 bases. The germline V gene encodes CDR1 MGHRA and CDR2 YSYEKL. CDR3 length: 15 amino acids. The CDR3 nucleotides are TGCGCCAGCAGCCAAGATCCCCGCTCTGGAAACACCATATATTTT. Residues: CASSQDPRSGNTIYF.

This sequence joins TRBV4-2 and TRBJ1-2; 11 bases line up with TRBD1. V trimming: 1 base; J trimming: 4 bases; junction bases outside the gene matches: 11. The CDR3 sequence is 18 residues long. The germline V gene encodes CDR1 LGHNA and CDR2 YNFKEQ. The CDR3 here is CASSQAPGQGDLGYGYTF. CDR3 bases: TGTGCCAGCAGCCAAGCTCCGGGACAGGGGGATTTAGGCTATGGCTACACCTTC.

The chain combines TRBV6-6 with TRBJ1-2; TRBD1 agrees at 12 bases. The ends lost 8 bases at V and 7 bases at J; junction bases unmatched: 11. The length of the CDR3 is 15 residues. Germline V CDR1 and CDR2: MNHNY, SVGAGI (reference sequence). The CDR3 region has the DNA TGTGCCAGCTTAGGGGGGGACAGGGGGCGCTTTGGCTACACCTTC. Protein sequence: CASLGGDRGRFGYTF.

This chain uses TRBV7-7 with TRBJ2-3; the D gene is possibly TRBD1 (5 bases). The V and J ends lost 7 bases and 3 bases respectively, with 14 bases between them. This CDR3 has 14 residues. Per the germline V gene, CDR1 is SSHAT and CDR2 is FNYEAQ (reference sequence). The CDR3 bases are TGTGCCAGCACCCAGGGCCTGGGGACAGATACGCAGTATTTT. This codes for CASTQGLGTDTQYF.

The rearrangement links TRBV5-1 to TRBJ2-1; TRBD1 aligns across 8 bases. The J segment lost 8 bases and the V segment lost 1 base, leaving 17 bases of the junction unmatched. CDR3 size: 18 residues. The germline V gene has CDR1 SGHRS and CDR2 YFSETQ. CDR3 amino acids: CASSLIPSQGALVYEQFF. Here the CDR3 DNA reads TGCGCCAGCAGCTTGATCCCCAGCCAGGGGGCGCTTGTCTATGAGCAGTTCTTC.

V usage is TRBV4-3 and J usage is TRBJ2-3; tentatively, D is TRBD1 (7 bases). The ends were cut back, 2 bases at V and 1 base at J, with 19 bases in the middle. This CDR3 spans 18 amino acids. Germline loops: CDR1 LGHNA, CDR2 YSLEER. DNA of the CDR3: TGCGCCAGCAGCCAACAACTCCCGACAGGGACTCGCACAGATACGCAGTATTTT. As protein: CASSQQLPTGTRTDTQYF.

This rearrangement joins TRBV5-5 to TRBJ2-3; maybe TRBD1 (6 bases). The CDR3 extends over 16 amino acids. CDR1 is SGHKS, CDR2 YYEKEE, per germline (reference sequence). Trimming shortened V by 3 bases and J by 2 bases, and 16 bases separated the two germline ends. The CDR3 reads CASSSFRDTNTDTQYF. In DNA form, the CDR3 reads TGTGCCAGCAGCTCGTTCCGGGACACCAACACAGATACGCAGTATTTT.

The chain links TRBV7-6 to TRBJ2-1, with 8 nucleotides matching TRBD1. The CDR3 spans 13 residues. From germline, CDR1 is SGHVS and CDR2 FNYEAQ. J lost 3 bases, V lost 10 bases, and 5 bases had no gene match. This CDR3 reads CATADRVYNEQFF. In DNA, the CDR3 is TGTGCCACCGCGGACAGGGTCTACAATGAGCAGTTCTTC.